These 15 T cell receptor beta chains were sequenced from one sample in a study of cytomegalovirus exposure and HLA in healthy donors. Both 60 Vbeta primers and 13 Jbeta primers went into the PCR. TCRdb keeps only in-frame clones here, not all; method: immunoSEQ multiplex PCR. Altogether about 170,000 clones are present, roughly 76% being singletons, with the ten largest covering approximately 4.4%. Sequenced input: PBMCs. The receptors stem from a woman between 18 and 29 years old in good health and CMV-seropositive.

The chain links TRBV2 to TRBJ1-3; the D gene is possibly TRBD1 (6 bases). The CDR3 consists of 15 residues. In germline, CDR1 is SNHLY, CDR2 FYNNEI. Trimming removed 4 bases from V and 3 bases from J, with 13 bases in between. The CDR3 reads CASSVGRGSGNTIYF. CDR3 nucleotides: TGTGCCAGCAGTGTTGGCAGGGGTAGTGGAAACACCATATATTTT.

The chain has TRBV4-2 and TRBJ2-5, with 12 bases matching TRBD2. The CDR3 totals 19 residues. J lost 5 bases, V lost 4 bases, and 17 bases had no gene match. CDR1 and CDR2 from the germline V gene are LGHNA and YNFKEQ. CDR3 amino acids: CASSRGLAGGQGGSETQYF. The CDR3 DNA sequence: TGTGCCAGCAGCCGGGGGCTAGCGGGGGGGCAGGGCGGATCGGAGACCCAGTACTTC.

The gene calls are TRBV15 and TRBJ1-1; a weak D match, TRBD1 (5 bases). CDR3 length equals 13 residues. Per the germline V gene, CDR1 is LNHNV and CDR2 is YYDKDF (reference sequence). V was cut by 5 bases and J by 1 base, with 8 bases left in between. Written as DNA, the CDR3 is TGTGCCACCAGCCGCGACAGGAACACTGAAGCTTTCTTT. It translates to CATSRDRNTEAFF.

The rearrangement joins TRBV4-2 to TRBJ2-5; D is undetermined. CDR1 and CDR2 (germline): LGHNA, YNFKEQ. This CDR3 comprises 16 residues. V was trimmed by 0 bases and J by 1 base, leaving 12 bases between them. This CDR3 is CASSQDKVEFQETQYF. The CDR3 DNA reads as TGTGCCAGCAGCCAAGATAAAGTAGAATTCCAAGAGACCCAGTACTTC.

There are a few counts of this clone. CDR3 sequence (DNA): TGTGCCAGCAGGGAACAGGGGGCGGCTGACATTCAGTACTTC. Translation gives CASREQGAADIQYF. The genes are TRBV7-2 and TRBJ2-4, with 9 bases fitting TRBD1. The CDR3 spans 14 residues. Germline values: CDR1 SGHTA, CDR2 FQGNSA. The V gene end was trimmed by 6 bases and the J gene end by 8 bases; junction bases not matched to a gene: 8.

V is TRBV5-5 and J is TRBJ1-6; the D gene is possibly TRBD1 (5 bases). Trimming took 0 bases from V and 3 from J, leaving 16 bases between them. Germline CDR1 is SGHKS and CDR2 is YYEKEE (reference sequence). This CDR3 comprises 18 residues. The CDR3 loop is CASSLAGFDSNYNSPLHF. CDR3 DNA: TGTGCCAGCAGCTTGGCCGGGTTCGACAGTAACTATAATTCACCCCTCCACTTT. Full variable domain (remainder filled in from reference TRBV5-5 and TRBJ1-6): DAGVTQSPTHLIKTRGQQVTLRCSPISGHKSVSWYQQVLGQGPQFIFQYYEKEERGRGNFPDRFSARQFPNYSSELNVNALLLGDSALYLCASSLAGFDSNYNSPLHFGNGTRLTVT.

The genes are TRBV20-1 and TRBJ1-1; 7 positions agree with TRBD1. The trim removed 6 bases at V and 6 bases at J, leaving 4 bases unmatched. The CDR3 length is 11 residues. Germline-derived CDR1 and CDR2 are DFQATT and SNEGSKA (reference sequence). CDR3 sequence reads: CSASQGAEAFF. Here the CDR3 DNA reads TGCAGTGCGAGTCAGGGGGCTGAAGCTTTCTTT.

The J gene is TRBJ2-7, the V gene TRBV4-1, with TRBD2 as a possible D gene (5 bases). This CDR3 is 14 amino acids long. Germline values: CDR1 MGHRA, CDR2 YSYEKL. V dropped 1 base and J dropped 1 base, with 8 bases sitting between them. CDR3 loop: CASSQVGRSYEQYF. The CDR3 DNA follows: TGCGCCAGCAGCCAAGTTGGGAGATCCTACGAGCAGTACTTC.

Comment on this clone: The sample contains more than one DNA sequence encoding this CDR3. The chain couples TRBV6-5 to TRBJ1-2; D remains unclear. Germline CDR1 reads MNHEY; CDR2 reads SVGAGI. V was pared by 0 bases and J by 9 bases, with 14 bases between. This CDR3 comprises 14 residues. The CDR3 sequence is CASSYSLPRQSYTF. DNA for the CDR3: TGTGCCAGCAGTTACTCCCTCCCGAGGCAGAGCTACACCTTC.

The chain is built from TRBV20-1 and TRBJ2-5; possible D gene TRBD2, 5 bases. There are 11 residues in the CDR3. Deletions cut 1 base from V and 5 bases from J, with 5 bases between. The germline V gene encodes CDR1 DFQATT and CDR2 SNEGSKA (reference sequence). For the CDR3, the DNA is TGCAGTGCTAGAGGCGGGGAGACCCAGTACTTC. Encoded protein: CSARGGETQYF.

V usage is TRBV7-9 and J usage is TRBJ1-4; D is perhaps TRBD1 (6 bases). The ends were cut back, 4 bases at V and 1 base at J, with 10 bases in the middle. The CDR3 runs to 15 residues. Germline values: CDR1 SEHNR, CDR2 FQNEAQ (reference sequence). The CDR3 nucleotides are TGTGCCAGCAGCTCCCGGACAGAAACTAATGAAAAACTGTTTTTT. The encoded protein is CASSSRTETNEKLFF.

The chain employs TRBV7-9 and TRBJ2-1; maybe TRBD1 (6 bases). Between the trimmed V and J ends, which lost 8 bases and 2 bases, there was a span of 19 bases. Germline assignment: CDR1 SEHNR and CDR2 FQNEAQ (reference sequence). This CDR3 contains 16 residues. The CDR3 spells CASGTPPGTPYNEQFF. In DNA, the CDR3 is TGTGCCAGCGGCACCCCCCCCGGGACACCCTACAATGAGCAGTTCTTC.

As to this clone: At the DNA level, this CDR3 is encoded by other sequences in the same sample as well. The chain links TRBV6-5 to TRBJ2-1, with D perhaps TRBD2 (5 bases). In germline, CDR1 is MNHEY, CDR2 SVGAGI. Trimming stripped 0 bases from V and 4 bases from J, with 7 bases between. CDR3 length: 14 residues. The CDR3 here is CASSYSRGYNEQFF. The CDR3, as DNA: TGTGCCAGCAGTTACTCACGGGGATACAATGAGCAGTTCTTC.

The chain employs TRBV28 and TRBJ1-2; 9 bases fit TRBD1. V lost 5 bases to trimming and J lost 4 bases; unmatched junction nucleotides: 2. CDR3 length equals 13 residues. Germline lookup yields CDR1 MDHEN and CDR2 SYDVKM. CDR3 in DNA: TGTGCCAGCAGTACAGGGGGCGGCTATGGCTACACCTTC. Protein: CASSTGGGYGYTF.

As to this clone: Other DNA sequences within the sample encode an identical CDR3. This sequence joins TRBV6-5 and TRBJ1-5, with 7 bases identical to TRBD1. Germline V gene lookup returns CDR1 MNHEY and CDR2 SVGAGI. The CDR3 contains 14 residues. V was clipped by 6 bases and J by 5 bases; unmatched bases: 7. The CDR3 DNA reads as TGTGCCAGCAGGGAGACAGGGCCCCATCAGCCCCAGCATTTT. As protein: CASRETGPHQPQHF.